The 17 T cell receptor beta chains below all came from one sample that was sequenced in a study of shared clonotypes between healthy human individuals. Measured with immunoSEQ multiplex PCR; TCRdb has only the in-frame clones, and not every one. This sample carries 660,000 or so clones, around 96% of them seen once, and the ten largest clones take more than 0.085%. Selected positively for CCR7 and CD45RO-negative, naive CD8 cells excluded terminally differentiated effector memory CD45RA+ cells. Sequencing was done on a sample of naive CD8+ T cells sorted from blood. Source of these receptors: a woman in her thirties in good health.

The V gene is TRBV5-4, the J gene TRBJ2-7; 8 nucleotides align to TRBD2. V dropped 0 bases and J dropped 0; count of bases not matched to a gene: 8. The CDR3 has 17 amino acids. The germline CDR1 and CDR2 sequences are SGHNT and YYREEE (reference sequence). CDR3 in DNA: TGTGCCAGCAGCTTGGCACTTTCGGCGGGAGGCTCCTACGAGCAGTACTTC. It encodes CASSLALSAGGSYEQYF. Together with reference TRBV5-4 and TRBJ2-7, the CDR3 gives the full variable domain: ETGVTQSPTHLIKTRGQQVTLRCSSQSGHNTVSWYQQALGQGPQFIFQYYREEENGRGNFPPRFSGLQFPNYSSELNVNALELDDSALYLCASSLALSAGGSYEQYFGPGTRLTVT.

This rearrangement joins TRBV18 to TRBJ2-5; D gene uncertain. This CDR3 is built from 15 residues. V was clipped by 0 bases and J by 2 bases, with 10 bases between them. CDR1 KGHSH and CDR2 LQKENI come from the germline V gene. The CDR3 DNA reads TGTGCCAGCTCACCACCAGTTAAGGGTCAAGAGACCCAGTACTTC. Amino acid sequence: CASSPPVKGQETQYF.

V is TRBV10-2 and J is TRBJ2-3; tentatively, D is TRBD1 (6 bases). The CDR3 consists of 14 residues. With 7 bases removed from V and 2 bases from J, the gap between germline ends came to 13 bases. CDR1 and CDR2 from the germline V gene are WSHSY and SAAADI. The CDR3 region is CASNGGRITDTQYF. In DNA, the CDR3 is TGCGCCAGCAATGGGGGCCGGATCACAGATACGCAGTATTTT.

This clone came up once. The sample contains more than one DNA sequence encoding this CDR3. The V and J genes are TRBV7-9 and TRBJ2-7; D is perhaps TRBD2 (5 bases). The CDR3 runs 13 residues. Germline values: CDR1 SEHNR, CDR2 FQNEAQ (reference sequence). With 4 bases removed from V and 1 base from J, the gap between germline ends came to 8 bases. The CDR3 DNA is TGTGCCAGCAGCTCAGGACTGTCCTACGAGCAGTACTTC. Translation: CASSSGLSYEQYF.

The V gene is TRBV28, the J gene TRBJ2-1, with D possibly being TRBD1 (5 bases). V gave up 5 bases and J gave up 8 bases, with 25 bases separating them. Germline V CDR1 and CDR2: MDHEN, SYDVKM. The CDR3 sequence is 17 residues long. The CDR3 protein is CASSLTRTHVLNDEQFF. The CDR3 DNA is TGTGCCAGCAGTCTTACGCGGACACATGTCTTAAACGATGAGCAGTTCTTC. The full variable domain, rest sourced from reference TRBV28 and TRBJ2-1, is DVKVTQSSRYLVKRTGEKVFLECVQDMDHENMFWYRQDPGLGLRLIYFSYDVKMKEKGDIPEGYSVSREKKERFSLILESASTNQTSMYLCASSLTRTHVLNDEQFFGPGTRLTVL.

The chain is built from TRBV4-1 and TRBJ2-2, with TRBD1 as a possible D gene (6 bases). Per germline, CDR1 MGHRA and CDR2 YSYEKL. V was shortened by 1 base and J by 3 bases, with 9 bases between the two germline ends. This CDR3 has 15 residues. This CDR3 is CASSQGTEYTGELFF. The DNA of the CDR3 is TGCGCCAGCAGCCAAGGGACAGAATACACCGGGGAGCTGTTTTTT.

V is TRBV10-1 and J is TRBJ2-2; tentatively, D is TRBD1 (5 bases). CDR3 length: 15 residues. V shed 8 bases and J shed 1 base, with 14 bases lying between them. Germline assignment: CDR1 WNHNN and CDR2 SYGVQD (reference sequence). The CDR3 reads CASSPDTLNTGELFF. CDR3 in DNA: TGCGCCAGCTCCCCGGACACCCTGAACACCGGGGAGCTGTTTTTT.

This rearrangement joins TRBV27 to TRBJ2-1; TRBD2 might be the D (6 bases). This CDR3 has 13 amino acids. Germline CDR1 reads MNHEY; CDR2 reads SMNVEV (reference sequence). V lost 0 bases, J lost 10 bases, and 10 bases lay in between. In DNA, the CDR3 is TGTGCCAGCAGTTTATCGAACGGGGGAGAGCAGTTCTTC. This translates into CASSLSNGGEQFF.

This chain links TRBV5-6 with TRBJ2-7; no clear D. This CDR3 is 14 amino acids long. Germline lookup yields CDR1 SGHDT and CDR2 YYEEEE. The V end was cut by 6 bases, the J end by 0 bases, with 13 bases between. The CDR3 is CASMGLADSYEQYF. Written as DNA, the CDR3 is TGTGCCAGCATGGGATTGGCAGACTCCTACGAGCAGTACTTC.

This chain links TRBV25-1 with TRBJ2-2, with 8 bases aligning to TRBD1. Germline V lookup: CDR1 MGHDK, CDR2 SYGVNS. Losses at the gene ends were 6 bases for V and 3 bases for J; bases not matched to a gene: 9. This CDR3 is 16 amino acids long. Written as DNA, the CDR3 is TGTGCCAGCAGCCCGATTTCGACAGGGGACACCGGGGAGCTGTTTTTT. Protein product: CASSPISTGDTGELFF.

This chain links TRBV28 with TRBJ2-3; possible D gene TRBD1, 5 bases. CDR1 and CDR2 from the germline V gene are MDHEN and SYDVKM. V lost 5 bases, J lost 2 bases, and 11 bases lay in between. The CDR3 loop spans 14 amino acids. The CDR3 spells CASSNRYPTDTQYF. The CDR3 nucleotides are TGTGCCAGCAGTAACAGGTACCCCACAGATACGCAGTATTTT.

This chain joins TRBV4-1 and TRBJ2-7; D tentatively fits TRBD1 or TRBD2 (5 bases each). CDR3 size: 15 residues. Germline-derived CDR1 and CDR2 are MGHRA and YSYEKL. The V end was cut by 0 bases, the J end by 4 bases, with 13 bases between. CDR3: CASSQDALRGYEQYF. For the CDR3, the DNA is TGCGCCAGCAGCCAAGATGCCTTGAGGGGTTACGAGCAGTACTTC.

V gene TRBV5-5 combines with J gene TRBJ2-7; D is possibly TRBD1 (5 bases). V lost 3 bases to trimming and J lost 3 bases, with 13 bases between them. This CDR3 region has 14 residues. Germline V gives CDR1 SGHKS, CDR2 YYEKEE (reference sequence). This chain's CDR3 is CASSYSQGIYEQYF. The CDR3 bases are TGTGCCAGCAGCTATTCTCAGGGAATCTACGAGCAGTACTTC.

The chain is built from TRBV6-9 and TRBJ2-5, with D uncertain. The CDR3 length is 17 residues. Germline values: CDR1 MNHGY, CDR2 SVAAGI. V was pared by 0 bases and J by 5 bases, with 19 bases between. CDR3 coding DNA: TGTGCCAGCAGTTATTCCCTTTTAGAGGACCCTGGGGAGACCCAGTACTTC. Its protein is CASSYSLLEDPGETQYF.

The chain recombines TRBV11-2 with TRBJ2-7, with 9 bases aligning to TRBD1. V lost 0 bases, J lost 3 bases, and 3 bases stayed unmatched. The CDR3 runs 15 residues. Germline assignment: CDR1 SGHAT and CDR2 FQNNGV. The CDR3 spells CASSLDGGQGYEQYF. CDR3 DNA: TGTGCCAGCAGCTTAGATGGGGGACAGGGCTACGAGCAGTACTTC.

The V call is TRBV20-1, the J call TRBJ1-1; D is unresolved. CDR1 is DFQATT, CDR2 SNEGSKA, per germline (reference sequence). This CDR3 comprises 11 residues. The CDR3 here is CKAWLNTEAFF. The CDR3 DNA follows: TGCAAAGCATGGCTAAACACTGAAGCTTTCTTT.

The chain links TRBV15 to TRBJ2-7; 10 bases agree with TRBD2. V shed 1 base, J shed 2 bases, and the junction held 14 bases outside the gene matches. Germline CDR1 and CDR2: LNHNV and YYDKDF (reference sequence). The CDR3 spans 19 residues. The CDR3 protein is CATSRAPRLAGVGTYEQYF. The CDR3, as DNA: TGTGCCACCAGCAGAGCCCCCCGGCTAGCGGGAGTAGGGACCTACGAGCAGTACTTC.